The present T cell receptor (beta chain) was sequenced within a study of blood T cell repertoires in COVID-19. This CDR3 is 13 amino acids long. Trimming at V came to 8 bases and at J to 6 bases, leaving 8 bases not matched to a gene. Germline V gene sequence: CDR1 MNHEY, CDR2 SMNVEV (reference sequence). Using immunoSEQ multiplex PCR, the repertoire was profiled, and TCRdb retains in-frame clones only, with some absent. The sample contains about 190,000 clones, roughly 89% of which appear only once. The sample taken for sequencing was peripheral blood. The clonotype comes from a man aged 35 to 55 with acute or convalescent COVID-19. The chain employs TRBV27 and TRBJ2-7; 9 bases agree with TRBD1. CDR3 in DNA: TGTGCCAGCGGGACAGGGATTGAGTTCGAGCAGTACTTC. It specifies CASGTGIEFEQYF.